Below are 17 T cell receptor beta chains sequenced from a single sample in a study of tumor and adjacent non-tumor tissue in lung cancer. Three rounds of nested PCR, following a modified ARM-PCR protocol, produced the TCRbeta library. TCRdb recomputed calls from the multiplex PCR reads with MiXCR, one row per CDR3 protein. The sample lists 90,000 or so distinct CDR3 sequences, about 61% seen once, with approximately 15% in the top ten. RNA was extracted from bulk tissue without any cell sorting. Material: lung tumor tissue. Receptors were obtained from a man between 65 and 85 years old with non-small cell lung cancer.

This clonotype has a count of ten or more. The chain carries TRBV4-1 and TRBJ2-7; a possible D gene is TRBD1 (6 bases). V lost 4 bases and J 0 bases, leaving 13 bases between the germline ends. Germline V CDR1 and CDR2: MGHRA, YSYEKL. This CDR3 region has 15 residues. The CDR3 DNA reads TGCGCCAGCAGCCCTTTAGGCAGGGGCTCCTACGAGCAGTACTTC. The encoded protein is CASSPLGRGSYEQYF.

The CDR3 spells CASSYSGQDRGGDQYF. DNA of the CDR3: TGTGCCAGCAGTTACTCGGGTCAGGACAGGGGTGGTGATCAGTACTTC. The chain uses TRBV6-6 and TRBJ2-7, with TRBD1 identical over 9 bases. There are 16 residues in the CDR3. Germline V gene lookup returns CDR1 MNHNY and CDR2 SVGAGI (reference sequence). The trim removed 0 bases at V and 10 bases at J, leaving 13 bases unmatched.

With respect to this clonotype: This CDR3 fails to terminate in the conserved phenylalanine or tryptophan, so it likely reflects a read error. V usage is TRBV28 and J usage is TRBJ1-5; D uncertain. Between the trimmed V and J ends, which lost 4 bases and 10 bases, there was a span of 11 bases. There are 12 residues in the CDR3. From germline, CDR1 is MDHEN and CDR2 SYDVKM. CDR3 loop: CASSSDMTPQHV. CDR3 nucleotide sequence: TGTGCCAGCAGTTCTGACATGACTCCCCAGCATGTT.

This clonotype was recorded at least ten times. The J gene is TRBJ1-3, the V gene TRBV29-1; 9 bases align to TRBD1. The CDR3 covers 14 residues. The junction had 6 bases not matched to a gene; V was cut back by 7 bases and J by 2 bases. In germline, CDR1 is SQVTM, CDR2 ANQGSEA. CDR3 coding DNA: TGCAGCGCTGGACAGGGGCGCGCTGGAAACACCATATATTTT. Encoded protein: CSAGQGRAGNTIYF.

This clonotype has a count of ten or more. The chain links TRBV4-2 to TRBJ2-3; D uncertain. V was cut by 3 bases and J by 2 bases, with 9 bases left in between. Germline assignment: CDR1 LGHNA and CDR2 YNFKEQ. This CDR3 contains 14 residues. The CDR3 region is CASSHVSSTDTQYF. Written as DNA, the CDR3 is TGTGCCAGCAGCCATGTAAGCTCCACAGATACGCAGTATTTT.

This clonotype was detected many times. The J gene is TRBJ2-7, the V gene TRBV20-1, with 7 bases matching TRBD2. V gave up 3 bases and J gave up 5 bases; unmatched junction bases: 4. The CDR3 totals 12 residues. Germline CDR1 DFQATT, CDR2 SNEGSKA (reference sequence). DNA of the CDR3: TGCAGTGCTAGCTCGAGCGGGGACGAGCAGTACTTC. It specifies CSASSSGDEQYF.

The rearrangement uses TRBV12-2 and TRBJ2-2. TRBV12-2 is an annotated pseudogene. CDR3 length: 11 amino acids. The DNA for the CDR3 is TGTGCCAACAGCATGACCGGGGATCTGTTTTTT. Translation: CANSMTGDLFF.

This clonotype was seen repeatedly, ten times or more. CDR3 coding DNA: TGCAGCGGGGCTAGCGCCGAGACCCAGTACTTC. Amino acids: CSGASAETQYF. The rearrangement uses TRBV29-1 and TRBJ2-5; D possibly corresponds to TRBD2 (6 bases). The CDR3 is 11 amino acids. In germline, CDR1 is SQVTM, CDR2 ANQGSEA. The V gene lost 7 bases and the J gene lost 5 bases, with 11 bases spanning the gap.

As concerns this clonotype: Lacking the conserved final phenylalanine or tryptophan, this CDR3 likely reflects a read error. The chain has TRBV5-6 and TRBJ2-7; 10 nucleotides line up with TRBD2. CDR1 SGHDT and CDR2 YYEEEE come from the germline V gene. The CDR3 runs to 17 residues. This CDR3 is CANSSRLAGTKSYEQYY. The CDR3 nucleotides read TGTGCCAACAGCTCTAGACTAGCGGGTACAAAGAGCTACGAGCAGTACTAC.

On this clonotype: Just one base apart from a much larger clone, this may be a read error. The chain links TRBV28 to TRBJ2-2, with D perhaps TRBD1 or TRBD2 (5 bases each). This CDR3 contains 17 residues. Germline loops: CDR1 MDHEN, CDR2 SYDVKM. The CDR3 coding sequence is TGTGCCAGCAGCCTCGGGCGACGGAGTAAAGGGGCCGGGGATCTGTTTTTT. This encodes CASSLGRRSKGAGDLFF.

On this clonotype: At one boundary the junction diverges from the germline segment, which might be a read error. The CDR3 is CAISAKGGSGTDTHYF. CDR3 sequence (DNA): TGTGCCATCAGTGCAAAGGGGGGTTCCGGCACAGATACGCACTATTTT. The J gene is TRBJ2-3, the V gene TRBV10-3; TRBD1 or TRBD2 may be the D gene (6 bases each). The CDR3 totals 16 residues. Germline V lookup: CDR1 ENHRY, CDR2 SYGVKD.

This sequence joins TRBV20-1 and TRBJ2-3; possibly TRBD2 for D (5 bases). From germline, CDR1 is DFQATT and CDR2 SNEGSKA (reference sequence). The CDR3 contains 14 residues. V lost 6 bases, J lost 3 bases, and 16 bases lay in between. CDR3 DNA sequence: TGCAGTGCGCGCGGACGAGGGAAAACAGATACGCAGTATTTT. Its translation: CSARGRGKTDTQYF.

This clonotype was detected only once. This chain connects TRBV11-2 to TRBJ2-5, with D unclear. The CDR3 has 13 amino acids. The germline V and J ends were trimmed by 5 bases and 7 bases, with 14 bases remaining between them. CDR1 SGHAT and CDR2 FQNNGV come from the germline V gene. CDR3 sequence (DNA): TGTGCCAGCAGCCCAGTCTCGAGAGGGACCCAGTACTTC. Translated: CASSPVSRGTQYF.

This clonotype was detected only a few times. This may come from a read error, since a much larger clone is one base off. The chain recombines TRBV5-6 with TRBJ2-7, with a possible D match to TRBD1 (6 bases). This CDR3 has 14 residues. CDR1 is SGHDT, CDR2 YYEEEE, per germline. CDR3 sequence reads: CASNLVGHLYEQYF. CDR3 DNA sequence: TGTGCCAGCAACTTGGTGGGACATCTCTACGAGCAGTACTTC.

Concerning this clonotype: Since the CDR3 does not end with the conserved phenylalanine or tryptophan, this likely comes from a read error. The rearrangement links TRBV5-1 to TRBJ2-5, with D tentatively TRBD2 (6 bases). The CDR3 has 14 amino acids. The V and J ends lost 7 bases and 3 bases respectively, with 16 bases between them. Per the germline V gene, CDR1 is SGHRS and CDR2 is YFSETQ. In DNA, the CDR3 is TGCGCCAGCCCCAAGGAGGCGGGGAAAGAGACCCAGTACTAC. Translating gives CASPKEAGKETQYY.

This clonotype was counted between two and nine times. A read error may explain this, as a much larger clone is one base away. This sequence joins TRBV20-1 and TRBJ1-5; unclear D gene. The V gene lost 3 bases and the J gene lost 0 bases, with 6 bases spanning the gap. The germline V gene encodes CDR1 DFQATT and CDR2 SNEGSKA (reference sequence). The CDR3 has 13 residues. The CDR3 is CSARSDSNQPQHF. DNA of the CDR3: TGCAGTGCTAGGTCCGATAGCAATCAGCCCCAGCATTTT.

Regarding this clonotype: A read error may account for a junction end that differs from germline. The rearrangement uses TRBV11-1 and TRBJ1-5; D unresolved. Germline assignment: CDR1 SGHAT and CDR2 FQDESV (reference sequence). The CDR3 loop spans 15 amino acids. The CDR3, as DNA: TGTGCCAGCAGGTTAGGCACACTAAGCAATCAGCCCCAGCATTTT. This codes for CASRLGTLSNQPQHF.